Listed below are T cell receptor beta chains from one sample, sequenced in a study of T cell changes during pregnancy in multiple sclerosis. The method was immunoSEQ multiplex PCR; TCRdb's version includes in-frame clones alone and lacks a portion of them. The table has about 59,000 clones, less than 95% seen once; the top ten hold around 6.8%. Sequencing was performed on peripheral blood, taken in the third trimester of pregnancy. These TCRs come from a female donor in good health, enrolled as a control in a pregnancy study. CDR3s include the opening cysteine and the closing phenylalanine or tryptophan.

V gene,CDR3 protein
TRBV5-1,CASSLSFGQSSYEQYF
TRBV7-2,CASSLRRGTDTQYF
TRBV9,CASSVGSNRGTGELFF
TRBV18,CASSPEDRAGWDTEAFF
TRBV19,CASGDSVGYGYTF
TRBV14,CASSVDRATNEKLFF
TRBV10-2,CASGDRNTEAFF
TRBV27,CASSLGQPPFIF
TRBV14,CASSHRQGAWSGNTIYF
TRBV15,CATSTPPGSRTEAFF
TRBV7-9,CASSLAAGGEQYF
TRBV4-3,CASSQAPVAGQGGYTF
TRBV12-5,CASGLDSYEQYF
TRBV7-2,CASSFQGGGSTDTQYF
TRBV6-5,CASTPNPPPYEQYF
TRBV5-4,CASSLVTGLNYGYTF
TRBV2,CASLGGRDTDTQYF
TRBV6-1,CATQGGQSNTGELFF
TRBV7-2,CASSLDGSGTTDTQYF
TRBV4-3,CASSPIRFAEAFF
TRBV5-1,CASSLGQGANTIYF
TRBV5-4,CASSLPFSTGRNTEAFF
TRBV7-9,CASGQGVSGNTIYF
TRBV19,CASSIERQIYGYTF
TRBV28,CASSPGLFGETQYF
TRBV27,CASSLIGSGGPTDTQYF
TRBV15,CATSRDRAGPYNEQFF
TRBV18,CASFSIRGNEQFF
TRBV5-1,CASSLGERAYNEQFF
TRBV9,CASSVEVDLQGVVGELFF
TRBV30,CAWHKPGGNGYTF
TRBV10-2,CASSVSQLYGYTF
TRBV5-8,CASSFEGLGYGYTF
TRBV6-1,CASSEMIGGETQYF
TRBV5-1,CASFDRDTTEAFF
TRBV6-1,CASRTGLNYGYTF
TRBV7-9,CASSLDAGYYYEQYF
TRBV2,CASSTTGTVYSNQPQHF
TRBV4-1,CASSRLRDREKAFF
TRBV4-1,CASSQERQGHYEQYF
TRBV30,CAWSPPGLINSPLHF
TRBV18,CASSPPRTSGRHEQFF
TRBV19,CASSSTGGNYGYTF
TRBV6-1,CASSDSGGLNSPLHF
TRBV7-9,CASSLGGGGNEQFF
TRBV6-5,CASRLQVLGTQYF
TRBV7-7,CASSPGVINTGELFF
TRBV19,CASTPVGDLGTEAFF
TRBV6-5,CASSSDRDTQYF
TRBV6-5,CASSYPAGEGYGYTF
TRBV7-9,CASSVRRGTAQETQYF